The present entry profiles one T cell receptor beta chain with its context. Its antigen is unidentified. Treatment of the sample: 10-day PBMC culture with coronavirus spike peptide pools or control peptides (ViraFEST assay). Samples of CD4+ T cells were obtained from the unexposed donor before the COVID-19 pandemic (2011-2018). TCR sequencing followed the expansion of antigen-specific T cells with peptide pools in ViraFEST. With fresh IL-2 medium, half the medium was replaced on days 3 and 7. This entry is derived from a study of vaccination and CD4 T cells after COVID-19. Study-level information: Researchers treated cells with overlapping spike peptides taken from SARS-CoV-2, HCoV-NL63, HCoV-OC43 and HCoV-229E.

CDR3 length: 12 residues. V shed 4 bases and J shed 5 bases, with 8 bases lying between them. Germline CDR1 LNHDA, CDR2 SQIVND (reference sequence). Sequenced with the Oncomine TCR Beta short-read assay was DNA taken from cultured CD4+ T cells. From cultured CD4+ T cells, genomic DNA was extracted. Using its own MiXCR run on the PCR reads, TCRdb lists one record per CDR3 protein. The sample holds some 10,000 distinct CDR3 sequences, around a third seen once. Specimen: CD4+ T cells from blood, cultured in vitro. The source of this sequence is a human donor in good health. V usage is TRBV19 and J usage is TRBJ2-5; D is uncertain. The CDR3, as DNA: TGTGCCAGTAGTAGGGGTGGGGAGACCCAGTACTTC. It codes for CASSRGGETQYF. The full variable domain, rest sourced from reference TRBV19 and TRBJ2-5, is DGGITQSPKYLFRKEGQNVTLSCEQNLNHDAMYWYRQDPGQGLRLIYYSQIVNDFQKGDIAEGYSVSREKKESFPLTVTSAQKNPTAFYLCASSRGGETQYFGPGTRLLVL.